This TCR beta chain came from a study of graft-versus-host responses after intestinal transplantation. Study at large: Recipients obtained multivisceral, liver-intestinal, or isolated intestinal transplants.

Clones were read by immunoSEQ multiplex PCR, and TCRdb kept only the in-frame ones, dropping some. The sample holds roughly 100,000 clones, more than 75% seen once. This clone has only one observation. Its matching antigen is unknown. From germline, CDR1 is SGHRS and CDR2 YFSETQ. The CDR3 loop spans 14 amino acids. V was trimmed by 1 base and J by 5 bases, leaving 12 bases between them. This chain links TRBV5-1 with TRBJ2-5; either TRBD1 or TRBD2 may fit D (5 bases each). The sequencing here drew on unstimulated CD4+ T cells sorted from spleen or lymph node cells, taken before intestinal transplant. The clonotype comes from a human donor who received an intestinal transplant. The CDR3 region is CASSLLGVLETQYF. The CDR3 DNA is TGCGCCAGCAGCTTGTTGGGGGTCCTCGAGACCCAGTACTTC. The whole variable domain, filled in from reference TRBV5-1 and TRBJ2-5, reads KAGVTQTPRYLIKTRGQQVTLSCSPISGHRSVSWYQQTPGQGLQFLFEYFSETQRNKGNFPGRFSGRQFSNSRSEMNVSTLELGDSALYLCASSLLGVLETQYFGPGTRLLVL.